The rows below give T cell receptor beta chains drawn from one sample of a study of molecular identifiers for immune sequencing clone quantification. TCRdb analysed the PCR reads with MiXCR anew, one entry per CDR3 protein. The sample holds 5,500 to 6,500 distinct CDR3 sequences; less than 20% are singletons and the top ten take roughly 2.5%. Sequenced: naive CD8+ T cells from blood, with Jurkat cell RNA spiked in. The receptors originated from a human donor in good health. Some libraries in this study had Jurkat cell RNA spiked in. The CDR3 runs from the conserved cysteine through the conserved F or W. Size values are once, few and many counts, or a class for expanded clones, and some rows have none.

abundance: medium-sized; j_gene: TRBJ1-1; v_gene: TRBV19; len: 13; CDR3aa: CASTTGFSAEAFF
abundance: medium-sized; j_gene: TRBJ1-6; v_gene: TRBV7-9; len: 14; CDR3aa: CASKEVFHNSPLHF
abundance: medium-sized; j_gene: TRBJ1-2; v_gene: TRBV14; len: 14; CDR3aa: CASSQDQGNYGYTF
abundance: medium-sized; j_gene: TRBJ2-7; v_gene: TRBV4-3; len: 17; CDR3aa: CASSPGTSGTVNYEQYF
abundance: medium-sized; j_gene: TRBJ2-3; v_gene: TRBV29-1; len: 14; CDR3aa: CSVEFFTGTDTQYF
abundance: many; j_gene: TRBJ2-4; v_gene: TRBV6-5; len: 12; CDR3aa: CASKGGEDIQYF
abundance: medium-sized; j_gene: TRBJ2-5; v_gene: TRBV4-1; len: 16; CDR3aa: CASSQEVAGGPETQYF
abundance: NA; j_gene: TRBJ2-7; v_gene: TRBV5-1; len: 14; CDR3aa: CASSWTVSSYEQYF
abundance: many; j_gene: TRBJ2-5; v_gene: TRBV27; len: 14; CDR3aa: CASKVGTEKETQYF
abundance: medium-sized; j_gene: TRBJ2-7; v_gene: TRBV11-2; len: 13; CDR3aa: CASSPEGAYEQYF
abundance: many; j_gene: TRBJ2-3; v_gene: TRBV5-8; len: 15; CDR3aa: CASSSWTGGTDTQYF
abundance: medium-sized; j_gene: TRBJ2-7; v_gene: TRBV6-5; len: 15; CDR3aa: CASINPRGGGYEQYF
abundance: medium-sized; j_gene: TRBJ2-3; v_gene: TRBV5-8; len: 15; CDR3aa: CASSLGGAGADTQYF
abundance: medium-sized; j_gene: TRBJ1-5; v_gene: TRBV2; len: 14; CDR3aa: CASRDPQGFQPQHF
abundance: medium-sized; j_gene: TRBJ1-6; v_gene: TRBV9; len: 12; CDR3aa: CASSSQGSPLHF
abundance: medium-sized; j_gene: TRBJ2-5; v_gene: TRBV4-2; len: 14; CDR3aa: CASSREGVGETQYF
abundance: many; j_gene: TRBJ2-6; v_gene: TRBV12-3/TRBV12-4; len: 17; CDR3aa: CASSTDRPGSGANVLTF
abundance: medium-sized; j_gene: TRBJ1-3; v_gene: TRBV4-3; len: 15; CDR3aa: CASSPDRDSGNTIYF
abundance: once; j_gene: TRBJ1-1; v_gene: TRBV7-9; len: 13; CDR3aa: CASSLGSNTEAFF
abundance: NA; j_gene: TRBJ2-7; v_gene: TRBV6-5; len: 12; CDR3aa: CASRGIYYEQYF
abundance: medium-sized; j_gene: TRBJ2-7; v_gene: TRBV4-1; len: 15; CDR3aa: CASSQGGLAGVEQYF
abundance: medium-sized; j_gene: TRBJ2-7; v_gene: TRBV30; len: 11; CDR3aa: CAWSVGYEQYF
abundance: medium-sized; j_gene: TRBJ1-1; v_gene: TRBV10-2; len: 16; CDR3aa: CASSEPMTWTNTEAFF